The entry below describes one T cell receptor (beta chain). Its antigen remains unidentified. The CDR3 is made up of 12 amino acids. Deletions cut 1 base from V and 0 bases from J, with 0 bases between. Germline loops: CDR1 SGHDT, CDR2 YYEEEE. The data belong to a study of graft-versus-host responses after intestinal transplantation. Clones were read by immunoSEQ multiplex PCR, and TCRdb kept only the in-frame ones, dropping some. The table has under 140,000 clones, approximately 92% seen once. Sequences were derived from unstimulated CD8+ T cells sorted from spleen or lymph node cells, sampled before intestinal transplant. V and J are TRBV5-6 and TRBJ2-3; no clear D gene. The receptor was derived from a human donor who received an intestinal transplant. CDR3 DNA sequence: TGTGCCAGCAGCTTGAGCACAGATACGCAGTATTTT. Translated, it gives CASSLSTDTQYF.